Below are 7 T cell receptor beta chains sequenced from a single sample in a study of identical twins. One entry per CDR3 protein results from TCRdb running MiXCR on the 5' RACE reads. This repertoire shows about 550,000 distinct CDR3 sequences, 20% to 25% found once; its top ten account for approximately 0.49%. The same sample was also used in a study of yellow fever vaccine responses in identical twins.

Sequencing input: CD4+ T cells sorted from blood. The receptor source for this set is a woman aged 18-29 years in good health.

This clonotype has just a few counts. The chain links TRBV15 to TRBJ1-4; D is unresolved. The CDR3 contains 15 residues. V lost 7 bases, J lost 0 bases, and 12 bases lay in between. Per the germline V gene, CDR1 is LNHNV and CDR2 is YYDKDF (reference sequence). CDR3 in DNA: TGTGCCACCAACAAGAGGCCGGCAACTAATGAAAAACTGTTTTTT. Translating gives CATNKRPATNEKLFF.

This clonotype came up many times. CDR3 coding DNA: TGTGCCAGCAGTTTACCTGCGGAGACCCAGTACTTC. It encodes CASSLPAETQYF. The V gene is TRBV5-6, the J gene TRBJ2-5; D not resolved. V lost 5 bases to trimming and J lost 5 bases, with 10 bases between them. The germline CDR1 and CDR2 sequences are SGHDT and YYEEEE. This CDR3 spans 12 amino acids. The whole variable domain, remainder taken from reference TRBV5-6 and TRBJ2-5, is DAGVTQSPTHLIKTRGQQVTLRCSPKSGHDTVSWYQQALGQGPQFIFQYYEEEERQRGNFPDRFSGHQFPNYSSELNVNALLLGDSALYLCASSLPAETQYFGPGTRLLVL.

The rearrangement uses TRBV14 and TRBJ2-1; D gene ambiguous. With 5 bases removed from V and 12 bases from J, the gap between germline ends came to 14 bases. Germline V gene sequence: CDR1 SGHDN, CDR2 FVKESK. This CDR3 is built from 12 residues. Here the CDR3 reads CASSYYPGVQFF. The CDR3 DNA is TGTGCCAGCAGCTATTACCCCGGAGTGCAGTTCTTC.

This clonotype turned up a few times. V is TRBV3-1 and J is TRBJ1-1; tentatively, D is TRBD1 (5 bases). The length of the CDR3 is 14 residues. Germline CDR1 reads LGHDT; CDR2 reads YNNKEL (reference sequence). V lost 4 bases and J lost 1, with 10 bases in between. CDR3 protein: CASSPPGTNTEAFF. CDR3 DNA: TGTGCCAGCAGCCCGCCTGGGACGAACACTGAAGCTTTCTTT.

The chain carries TRBV7-9 and TRBJ1-1, with D hard to call. Germline V CDR1 and CDR2: SEHNR, FQNEAQ (reference sequence). CDR3 length equals 12 residues. V lost 4 bases, J lost 4 bases, and 7 bases lay in between. This CDR3 reads CASSSRSTEAFF. The CDR3 DNA reads as TGTGCCAGCAGCTCGAGGAGCACTGAAGCTTTCTTT. Together with reference TRBV7-9 and TRBJ1-1, the CDR3 gives the full variable domain: DTGVSQNPRHKITKRGQNVTFRCDPISEHNRLYWYRQTLGQGPEFLTYFQNEAQLEKSRLLSDRFSAERPKGSFSTLEIQRTEQGDSAMYLCASSSRSTEAFFGQGTRLTVV.

This chain's CDR3 is CSARAGTGGEKLFF. The CDR3 nucleotides read TGCAGTGCTAGAGCCGGGACAGGGGGAGAAAAACTGTTTTTT. J is TRBJ1-4 and V is TRBV20-1, with 11 bases matching TRBD1. Germline trimming cut 1 base from V and 8 bases from J; bases unmatched to any gene: 3. CDR1 is DFQATT, CDR2 SNEGSKA, per germline (reference sequence). This CDR3 spans 14 amino acids.

The chain links TRBV2 to TRBJ2-2; tentative D call: TRBD2 (5 bases). Germline V CDR1 and CDR2: SNHLY, FYNNEI. The V gene lost 3 bases and the J gene lost 2 bases, with 10 bases spanning the gap. The CDR3 contains 15 residues. CDR3 loop: CASSERALNTGELFF. The CDR3 DNA reads as TGTGCCAGCAGTGAGCGGGCACTTAACACCGGGGAGCTGTTTTTT.